At least ten counts were recorded for the clone carrying this T cell receptor beta chain. Patients underwent thyroid surgery, and none had received any treatment before it. This sample stems from a study of metastatic and nonmetastatic thyroid tumors. TCRdb re-called clones from the PCR reads using MiXCR. Of roughly 89,000 clones in the sample, 9.5% to 15% were seen once. Specimen: tumor tissue. The sequence was collected from a female donor with papillary thyroid cancer or a benign thyroid nodule (not recorded which). Some clones in this sample may be carry-over from other donors' samples.

The CDR3 is CASSLGGGSTQFF. CDR3 coding DNA: TGTGCCAGCAGCTTAGGTGGAGGGAGCACTCAGTTCTTC. This chain uses TRBV7-2 with TRBJ2-1; tentative D call: TRBD2 (6 bases). The V end lost 1 base, the J end lost 13 bases, and 14 bases lay between the germline ends. The CDR3 contains 13 residues. Germline V CDR1 and CDR2: SGHTA, FQGNSA. The full variable domain, its missing parts supplied by reference TRBV7-2 and TRBJ2-1, is GAGVSQSPSNKVTEKGKDVELRCDPISGHTALYWYRQSLGQGLEFLIYFQGNSAPDKSGLPSDRFSAERTGGSVSTLTIQRTQQEDSAVYLCASSLGGGSTQFFGPGTRLTVL.